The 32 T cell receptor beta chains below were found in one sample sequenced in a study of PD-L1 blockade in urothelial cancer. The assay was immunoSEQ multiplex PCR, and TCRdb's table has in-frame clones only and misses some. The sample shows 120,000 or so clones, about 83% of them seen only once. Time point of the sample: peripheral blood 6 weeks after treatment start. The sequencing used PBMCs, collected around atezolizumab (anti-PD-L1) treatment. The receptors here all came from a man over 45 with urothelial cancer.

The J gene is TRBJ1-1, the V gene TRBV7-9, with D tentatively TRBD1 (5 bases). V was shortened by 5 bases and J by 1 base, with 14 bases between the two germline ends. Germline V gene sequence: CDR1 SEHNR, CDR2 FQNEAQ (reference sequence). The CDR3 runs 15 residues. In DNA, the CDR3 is TGTGCCAGCAGCGATCCGGCCGGGGGGAACACTGAAGCTTTCTTT. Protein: CASSDPAGGNTEAFF.

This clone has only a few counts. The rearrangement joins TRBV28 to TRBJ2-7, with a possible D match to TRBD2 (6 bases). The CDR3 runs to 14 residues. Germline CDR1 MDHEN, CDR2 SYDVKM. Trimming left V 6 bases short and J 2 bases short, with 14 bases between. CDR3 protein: CASSLGGVPYEQYF. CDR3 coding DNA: TGTGCCAGCAGCTTGGGGGGTGTGCCCTACGAGCAGTACTTC.

The CDR3 bases are TGTGCCAGCAGCCAAGGGGGGGCGCCGAATTCACCCCTCCACTTT. Translated: CASSQGGAPNSPLHF. V is TRBV2 and J is TRBJ1-6, with D possibly being TRBD1 (6 bases). The length of the CDR3 is 15 residues. V lost 6 bases and J lost 7, with 16 bases in between. Germline CDR1 is SNHLY and CDR2 is FYNNEI. Supplemented by reference TRBV2 and TRBJ1-6, the full variable domain reads EPEVTQTPSHQVTQMGQEVILRCVPISNHLYFYWYRQILGQKVEFLVSFYNNEISEKSEIFDDQFSVERPDGSNFTLKIRSTKLEDSAMYFCASSQGGAPNSPLHFGNGTRLTVT.

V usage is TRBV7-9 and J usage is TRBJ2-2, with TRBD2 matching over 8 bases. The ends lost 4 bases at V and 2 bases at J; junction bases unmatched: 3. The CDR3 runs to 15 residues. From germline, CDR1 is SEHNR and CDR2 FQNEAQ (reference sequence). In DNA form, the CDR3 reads TGTGCCAGCAGCTCGGGGGGGCATAACACCGGGGAGCTGTTTTTT. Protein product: CASSSGGHNTGELFF.

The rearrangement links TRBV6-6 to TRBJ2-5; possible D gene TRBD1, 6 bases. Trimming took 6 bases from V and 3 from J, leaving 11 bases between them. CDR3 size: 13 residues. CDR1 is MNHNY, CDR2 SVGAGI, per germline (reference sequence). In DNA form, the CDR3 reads TGTGCCAGCAGGACCGGGACAAAAGAGACCCAGTACTTC. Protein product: CASRTGTKETQYF.

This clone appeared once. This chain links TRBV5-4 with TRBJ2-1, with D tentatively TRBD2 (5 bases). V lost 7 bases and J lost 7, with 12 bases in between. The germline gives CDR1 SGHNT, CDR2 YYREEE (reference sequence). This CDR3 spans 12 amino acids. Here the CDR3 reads CASRGGRNEQFF. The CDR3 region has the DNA TGTGCCAGCCGCGGAGGAAGGAATGAGCAGTTCTTC.

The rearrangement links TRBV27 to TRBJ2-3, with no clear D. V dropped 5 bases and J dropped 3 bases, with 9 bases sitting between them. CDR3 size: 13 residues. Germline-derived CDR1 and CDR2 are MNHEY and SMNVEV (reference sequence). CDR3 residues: CASSHQVTDTQYF. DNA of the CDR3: TGTGCCAGCAGTCACCAGGTAACAGATACGCAGTATTTT.

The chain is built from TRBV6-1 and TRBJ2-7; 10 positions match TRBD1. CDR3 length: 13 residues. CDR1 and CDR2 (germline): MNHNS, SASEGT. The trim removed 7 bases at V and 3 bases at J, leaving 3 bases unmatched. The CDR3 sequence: CASNRDRGYEQYF. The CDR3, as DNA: TGTGCCAGCAACCGGGACAGGGGCTACGAGCAGTACTTC.

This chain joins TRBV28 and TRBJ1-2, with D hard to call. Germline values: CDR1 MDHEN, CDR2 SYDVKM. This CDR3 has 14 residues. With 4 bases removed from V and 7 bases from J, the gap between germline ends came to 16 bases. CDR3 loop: CASSSGPGKSGYTF. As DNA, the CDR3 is TGTGCCAGCAGTTCCGGGCCGGGGAAGTCTGGCTACACCTTC.

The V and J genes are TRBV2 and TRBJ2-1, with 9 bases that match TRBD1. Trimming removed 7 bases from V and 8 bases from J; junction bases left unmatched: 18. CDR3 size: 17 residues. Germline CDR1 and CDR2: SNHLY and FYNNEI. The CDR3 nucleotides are TGTGCCAGCATTACCCCCCACACAGGGGGCCTAGGCCATGAGCAGTTCTTC. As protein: CASITPHTGGLGHEQFF.

CDR3 sequence: CASSLYLADTQYF. CDR3 sequence (DNA): TGTGCCAGCAGTTTATATCTAGCAGATACGCAGTATTTT. The chain links TRBV28 to TRBJ2-3; D is uncertain. V dropped 1 base and J dropped 4 bases, with 6 bases sitting between them. Germline lookup yields CDR1 MDHEN and CDR2 SYDVKM. The CDR3 is 13 amino acids.

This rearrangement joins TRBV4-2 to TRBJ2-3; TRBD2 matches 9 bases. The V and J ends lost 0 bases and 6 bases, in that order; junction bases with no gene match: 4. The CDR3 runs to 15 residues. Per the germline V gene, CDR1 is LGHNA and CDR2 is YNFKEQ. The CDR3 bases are TGTGCCAGCAGCCAAGATCATCTAGCGGGGGATACGCAGTATTTT. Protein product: CASSQDHLAGDTQYF.

CDR3 protein: CASSYTSGSAGELFF. Here the CDR3 DNA reads TGTGCCAGCAGCTACACTAGCGGGAGTGCCGGGGAGCTGTTTTTT. The V call is TRBV11-2, the J call TRBJ2-2; the match to TRBD2 covers 11 bases. The CDR3 sequence is 15 residues long. Trimming cost V 4 bases and J 6 bases; bases outside gene matches: 4. The germline V gene has CDR1 SGHAT and CDR2 FQNNGV.

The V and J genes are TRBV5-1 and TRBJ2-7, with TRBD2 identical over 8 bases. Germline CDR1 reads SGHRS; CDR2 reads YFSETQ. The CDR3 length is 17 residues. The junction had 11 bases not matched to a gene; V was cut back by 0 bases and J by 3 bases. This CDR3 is CASSLVPTGGGVYEQYF. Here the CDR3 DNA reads TGCGCCAGCAGCTTGGTCCCCACGGGAGGGGGTGTCTACGAGCAGTACTTC.

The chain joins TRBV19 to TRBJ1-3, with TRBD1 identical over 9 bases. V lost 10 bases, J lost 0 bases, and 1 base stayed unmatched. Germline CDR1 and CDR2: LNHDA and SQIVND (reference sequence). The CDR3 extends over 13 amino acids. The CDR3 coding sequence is TGTGCCACACAGGGGGCCTCTGGAAACACCATATATTTT. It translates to CATQGASGNTIYF.

The CDR3 protein is CASSPGLSAELFF. The CDR3 DNA is TGTGCCAGCTCACCGGGGCTGTCTGCGGAGCTGTTTTTT. This rearrangement joins TRBV18 to TRBJ2-2; a weak D match, TRBD1 (5 bases). This CDR3 is 13 amino acids long. Per the germline V gene, CDR1 is KGHSH and CDR2 is LQKENI. The V end lost 3 bases, the J end lost 10 bases, and 12 bases lay between the germline ends.

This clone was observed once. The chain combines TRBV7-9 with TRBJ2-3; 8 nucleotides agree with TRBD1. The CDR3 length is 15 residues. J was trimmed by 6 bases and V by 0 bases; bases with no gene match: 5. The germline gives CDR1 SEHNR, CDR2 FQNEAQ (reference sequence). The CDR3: CASSLARGRGDTQYF. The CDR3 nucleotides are TGTGCCAGCAGCTTAGCCAGGGGGCGCGGGGATACGCAGTATTTT.

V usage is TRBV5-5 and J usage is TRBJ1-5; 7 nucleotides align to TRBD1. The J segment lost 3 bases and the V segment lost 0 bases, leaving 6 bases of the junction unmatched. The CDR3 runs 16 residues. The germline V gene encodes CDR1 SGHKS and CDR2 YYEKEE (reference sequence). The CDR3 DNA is TGTGCCAGCAGCTTGGCCCGGGACAGAACCAATCAGCCCCAGCATTTT. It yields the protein CASSLARDRTNQPQHF.

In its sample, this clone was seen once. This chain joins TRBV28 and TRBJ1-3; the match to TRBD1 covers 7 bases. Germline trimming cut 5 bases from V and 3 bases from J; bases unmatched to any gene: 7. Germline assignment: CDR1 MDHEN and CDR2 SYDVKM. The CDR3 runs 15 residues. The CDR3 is CASSKTGVYGNTIYF. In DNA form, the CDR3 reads TGTGCCAGCAGTAAAACAGGGGTCTATGGAAACACCATATATTTT.

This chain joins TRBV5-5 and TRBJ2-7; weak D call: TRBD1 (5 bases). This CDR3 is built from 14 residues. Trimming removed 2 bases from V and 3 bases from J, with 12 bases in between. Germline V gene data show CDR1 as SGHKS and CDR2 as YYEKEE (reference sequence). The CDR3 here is CASSFVQVNYEQYF. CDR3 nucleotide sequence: TGTGCCAGCAGCTTTGTACAGGTCAACTACGAGCAGTACTTC.

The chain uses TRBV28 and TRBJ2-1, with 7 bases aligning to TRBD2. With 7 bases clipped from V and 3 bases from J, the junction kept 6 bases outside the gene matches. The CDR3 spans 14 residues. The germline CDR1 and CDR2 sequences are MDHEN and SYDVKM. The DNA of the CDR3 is TGTGCCAGCAAAGCTCTAGCGGACTACAATGAGCAGTTCTTC. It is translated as CASKALADYNEQFF.

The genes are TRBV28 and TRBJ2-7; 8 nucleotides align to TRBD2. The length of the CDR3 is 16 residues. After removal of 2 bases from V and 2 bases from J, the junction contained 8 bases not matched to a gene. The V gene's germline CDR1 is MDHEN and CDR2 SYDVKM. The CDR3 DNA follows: TGTGCCAGCAGTTTAAGGGGTGGACTAGCAACCTACGAGCAGTACTTC. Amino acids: CASSLRGGLATYEQYF. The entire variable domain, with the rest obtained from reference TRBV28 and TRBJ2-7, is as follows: DVKVTQSSRYLVKRTGEKVFLECVQDMDHENMFWYRQDPGLGLRLIYFSYDVKMKEKGDIPEGYSVSREKKERFSLILESASTNQTSMYLCASSLRGGLATYEQYFGPGTRLTVT.

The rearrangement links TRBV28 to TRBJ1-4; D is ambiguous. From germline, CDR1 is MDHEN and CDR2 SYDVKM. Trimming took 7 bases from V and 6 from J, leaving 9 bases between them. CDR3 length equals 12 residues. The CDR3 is CASNHRDEKLFF. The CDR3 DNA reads TGTGCCAGCAACCACAGAGATGAAAAACTGTTTTTT.

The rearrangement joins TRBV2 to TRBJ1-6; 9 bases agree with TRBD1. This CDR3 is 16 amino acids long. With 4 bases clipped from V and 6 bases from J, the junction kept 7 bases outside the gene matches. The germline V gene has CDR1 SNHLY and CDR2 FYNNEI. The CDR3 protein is CASSVEGQGSNSPLHF. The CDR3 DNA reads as TGTGCCAGCAGTGTGGAGGGACAGGGAAGTAATTCACCCCTCCACTTT.

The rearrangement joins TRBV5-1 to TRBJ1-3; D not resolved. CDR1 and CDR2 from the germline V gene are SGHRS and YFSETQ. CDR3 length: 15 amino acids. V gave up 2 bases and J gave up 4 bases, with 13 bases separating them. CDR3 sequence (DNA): TGCGCCAGCAGCTTTGGTCAACCGGGAGGAAACACCATATATTTT. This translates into CASSFGQPGGNTIYF.

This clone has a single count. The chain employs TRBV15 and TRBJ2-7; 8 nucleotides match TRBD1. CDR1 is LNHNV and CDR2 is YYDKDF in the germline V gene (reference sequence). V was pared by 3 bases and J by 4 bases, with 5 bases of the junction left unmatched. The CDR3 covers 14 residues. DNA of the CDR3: TGTGCCACCAGCAGGTGGGGACAGGATTACGAGCAGTACTTC. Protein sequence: CATSRWGQDYEQYF.

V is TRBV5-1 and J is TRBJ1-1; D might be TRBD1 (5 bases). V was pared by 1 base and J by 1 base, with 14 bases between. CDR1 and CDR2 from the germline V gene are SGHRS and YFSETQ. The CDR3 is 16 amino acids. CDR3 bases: TGCGCCAGCAGCTTGCAATCGACAGTGTCGAACACTGAAGCTTTCTTT. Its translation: CASSLQSTVSNTEAFF. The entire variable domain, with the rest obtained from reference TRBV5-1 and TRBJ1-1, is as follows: KAGVTQTPRYLIKTRGQQVTLSCSPISGHRSVSWYQQTPGQGLQFLFEYFSETQRNKGNFPGRFSGRQFSNSRSEMNVSTLELGDSALYLCASSLQSTVSNTEAFFGQGTRLTVV.

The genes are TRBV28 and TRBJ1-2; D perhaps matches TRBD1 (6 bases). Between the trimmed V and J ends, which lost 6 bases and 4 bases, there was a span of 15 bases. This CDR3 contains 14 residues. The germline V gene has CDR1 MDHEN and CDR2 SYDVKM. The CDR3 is CASRDVRQVYGYTF. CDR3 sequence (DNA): TGTGCCAGCAGGGACGTGAGACAGGTCTATGGCTACACCTTC.

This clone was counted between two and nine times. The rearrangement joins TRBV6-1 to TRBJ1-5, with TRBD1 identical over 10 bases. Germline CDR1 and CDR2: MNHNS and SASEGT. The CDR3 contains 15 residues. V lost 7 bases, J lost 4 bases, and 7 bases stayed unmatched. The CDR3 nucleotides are TGTGCCAGCATAAGGGACAGGGGCCATAATCAGCCCCAGCATTTT. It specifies CASIRDRGHNQPQHF.

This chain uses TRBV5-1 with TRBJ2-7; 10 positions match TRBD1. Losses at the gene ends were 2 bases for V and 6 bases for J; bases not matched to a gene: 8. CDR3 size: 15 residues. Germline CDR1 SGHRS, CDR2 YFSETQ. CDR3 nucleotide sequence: TGCGCCAGCAGCTTAACCCGGGACAGGGGATCCGAGCAGTACTTC. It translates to CASSLTRDRGSEQYF.

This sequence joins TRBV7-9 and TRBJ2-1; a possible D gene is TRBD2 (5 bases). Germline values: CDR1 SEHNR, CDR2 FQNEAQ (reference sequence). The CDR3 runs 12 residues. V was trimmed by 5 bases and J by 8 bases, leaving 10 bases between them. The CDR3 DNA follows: TGTGCCAGCAGCACGGTGGGAGATGAGCAGTTCTTC. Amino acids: CASSTVGDEQFF.

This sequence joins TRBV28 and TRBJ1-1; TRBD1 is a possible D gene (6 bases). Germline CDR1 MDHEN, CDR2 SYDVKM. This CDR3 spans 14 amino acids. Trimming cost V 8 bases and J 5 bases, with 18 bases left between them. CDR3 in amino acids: CASLQQGGGTEAFF. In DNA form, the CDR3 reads TGTGCCAGCCTCCAACAGGGCGGAGGAACTGAAGCTTTCTTT.